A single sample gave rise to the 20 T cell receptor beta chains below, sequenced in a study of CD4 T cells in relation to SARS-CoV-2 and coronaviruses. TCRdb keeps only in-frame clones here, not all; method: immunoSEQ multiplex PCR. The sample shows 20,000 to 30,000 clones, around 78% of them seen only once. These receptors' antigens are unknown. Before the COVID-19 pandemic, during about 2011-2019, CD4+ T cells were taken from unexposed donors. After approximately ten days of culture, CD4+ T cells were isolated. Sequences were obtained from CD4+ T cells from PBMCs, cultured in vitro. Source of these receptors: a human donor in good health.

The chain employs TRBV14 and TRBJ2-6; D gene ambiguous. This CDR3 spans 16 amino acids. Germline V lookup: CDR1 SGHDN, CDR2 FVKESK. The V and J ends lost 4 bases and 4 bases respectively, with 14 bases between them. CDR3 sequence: CASSPYSDTGANVLTF. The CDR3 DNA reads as TGTGCCAGCAGCCCATACTCGGATACGGGGGCCAACGTCCTGACTTTC.

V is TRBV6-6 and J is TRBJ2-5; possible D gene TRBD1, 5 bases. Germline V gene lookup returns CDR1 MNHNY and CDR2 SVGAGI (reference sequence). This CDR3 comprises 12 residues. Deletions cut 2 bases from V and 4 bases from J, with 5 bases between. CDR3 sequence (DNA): TGTGCCAGCAGTTACCAGGGAGAGACCCAGTACTTC. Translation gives CASSYQGETQYF.

The CDR3 sequence: CACKPGVAEKLFF. CDR3 in DNA: TGTGCCTGCAAACCTGGGGTGGCTGAAAAACTGTTTTTT. The rearrangement links TRBV30 to TRBJ1-4, with D uncertain. The CDR3 loop spans 13 amino acids. V was trimmed by 6 bases and J by 7 bases, leaving 15 bases between them. Per the germline V gene, CDR1 is GTSNPN and CDR2 is SVGIG (reference sequence). Full variable domain (remainder filled in from reference TRBV30 and TRBJ1-4): SQTIHQWPATLVQPVGSPLSLECTVEGTSNPNLYWYRQAAGRGLQLLFYSVGIGQISSEVPQNLSASRPQDRQFILSSKKLLLSDSGFYLCACKPGVAEKLFFGSGTQLSVL.

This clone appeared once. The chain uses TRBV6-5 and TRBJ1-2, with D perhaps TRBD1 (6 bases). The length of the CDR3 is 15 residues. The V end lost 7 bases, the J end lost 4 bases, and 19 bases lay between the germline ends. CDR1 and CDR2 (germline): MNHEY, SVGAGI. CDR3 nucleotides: TGTGCCAGCACTTCGCCAGGGGATTCTTCCTATGGCTACACCTTC. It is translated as CASTSPGDSSYGYTF.

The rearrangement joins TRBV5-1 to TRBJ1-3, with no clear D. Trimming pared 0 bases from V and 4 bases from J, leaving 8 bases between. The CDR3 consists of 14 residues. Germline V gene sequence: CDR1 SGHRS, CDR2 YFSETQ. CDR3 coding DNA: TGCGCCAGCAGCTTGGATCCACGGGGAAACACCATATATTTT. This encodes CASSLDPRGNTIYF. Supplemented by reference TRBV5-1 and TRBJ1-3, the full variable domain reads KAGVTQTPRYLIKTRGQQVTLSCSPISGHRSVSWYQQTPGQGLQFLFEYFSETQRNKGNFPGRFSGRQFSNSRSEMNVSTLELGDSALYLCASSLDPRGNTIYFGEGSWLTVV.

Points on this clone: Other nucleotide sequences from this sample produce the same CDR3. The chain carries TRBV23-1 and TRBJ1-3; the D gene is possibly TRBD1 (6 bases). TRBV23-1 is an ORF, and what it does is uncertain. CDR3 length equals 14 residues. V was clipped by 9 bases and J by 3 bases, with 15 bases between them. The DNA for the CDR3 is TGCGCCAGAAAATCGGGGGGCGTTGGAAACACCATATATTTT. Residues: CARKSGGVGNTIYF.

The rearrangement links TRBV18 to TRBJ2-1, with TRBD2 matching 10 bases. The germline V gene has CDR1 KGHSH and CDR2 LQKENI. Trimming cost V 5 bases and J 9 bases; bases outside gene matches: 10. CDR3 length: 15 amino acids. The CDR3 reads CASSFQREGHAEQFF. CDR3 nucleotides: TGTGCCAGCTCATTCCAGCGGGAGGGCCATGCTGAGCAGTTCTTC.

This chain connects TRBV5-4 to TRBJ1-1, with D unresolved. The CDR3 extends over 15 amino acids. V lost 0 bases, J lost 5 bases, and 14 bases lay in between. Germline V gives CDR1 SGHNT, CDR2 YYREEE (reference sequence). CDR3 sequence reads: CASSLVGSGRTEAFF. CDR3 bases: TGTGCCAGCAGCTTGGTAGGGTCAGGTCGGACTGAAGCTTTCTTT. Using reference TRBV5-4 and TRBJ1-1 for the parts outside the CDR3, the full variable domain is ETGVTQSPTHLIKTRGQQVTLRCSSQSGHNTVSWYQQALGQGPQFIFQYYREEENGRGNFPPRFSGLQFPNYSSELNVNALELDDSALYLCASSLVGSGRTEAFFGQGTRLTVV.

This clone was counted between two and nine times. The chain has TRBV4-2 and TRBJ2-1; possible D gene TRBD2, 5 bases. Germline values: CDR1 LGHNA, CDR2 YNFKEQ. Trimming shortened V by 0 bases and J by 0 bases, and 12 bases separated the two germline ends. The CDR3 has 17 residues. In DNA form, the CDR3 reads TGTGCCAGCAGCCAAGATCAGGAGGCCTCCTCCTACAATGAGCAGTTCTTC. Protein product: CASSQDQEASSYNEQFF.

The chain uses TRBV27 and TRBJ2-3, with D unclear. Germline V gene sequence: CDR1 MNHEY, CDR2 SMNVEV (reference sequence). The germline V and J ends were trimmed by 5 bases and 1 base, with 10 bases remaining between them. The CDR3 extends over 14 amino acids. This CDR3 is CASSRLDRTDTQYF. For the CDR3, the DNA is TGTGCCAGCAGTAGGCTAGACCGCACAGATACGCAGTATTTT.

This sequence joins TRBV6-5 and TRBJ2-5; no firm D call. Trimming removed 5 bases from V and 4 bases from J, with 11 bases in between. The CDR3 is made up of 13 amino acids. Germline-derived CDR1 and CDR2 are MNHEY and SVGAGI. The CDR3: CASSPTYAETQYF. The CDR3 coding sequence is TGTGCCAGCAGTCCAACATACGCAGAGACCCAGTACTTC.

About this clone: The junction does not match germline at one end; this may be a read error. In DNA, the CDR3 is TGTGCCAGCACCTTACTAGCGGGATCCTACAATGAGCAGTTCTTC. It yields the protein CASTLLAGSYNEQFF. The chain joins TRBV7-9 to TRBJ2-1; 10 nucleotides line up with TRBD2. The CDR3 is made up of 15 amino acids. Germline V gene sequence: CDR1 SEHNR, CDR2 FQNEAQ (reference sequence).

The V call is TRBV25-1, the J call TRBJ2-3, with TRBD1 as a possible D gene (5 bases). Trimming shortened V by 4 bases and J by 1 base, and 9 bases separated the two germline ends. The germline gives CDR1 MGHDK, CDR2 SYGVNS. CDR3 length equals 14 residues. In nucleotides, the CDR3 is TGTGCCAGCAGTGGACAGTTACGCACAGATACGCAGTATTTT. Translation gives CASSGQLRTDTQYF.

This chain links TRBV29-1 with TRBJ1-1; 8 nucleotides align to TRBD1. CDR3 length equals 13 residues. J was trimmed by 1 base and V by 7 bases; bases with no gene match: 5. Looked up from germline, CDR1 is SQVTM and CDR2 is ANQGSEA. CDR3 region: CSALTGGNTEAFF. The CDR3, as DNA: TGCAGCGCCCTCACAGGGGGGAACACTGAAGCTTTCTTT.

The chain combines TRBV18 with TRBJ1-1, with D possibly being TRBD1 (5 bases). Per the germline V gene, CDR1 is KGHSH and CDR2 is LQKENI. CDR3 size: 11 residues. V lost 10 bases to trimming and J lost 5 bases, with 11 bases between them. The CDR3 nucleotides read TGTGCCACCGTGGGGGAGACTGAAGCTTTCTTT. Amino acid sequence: CATVGETEAFF.

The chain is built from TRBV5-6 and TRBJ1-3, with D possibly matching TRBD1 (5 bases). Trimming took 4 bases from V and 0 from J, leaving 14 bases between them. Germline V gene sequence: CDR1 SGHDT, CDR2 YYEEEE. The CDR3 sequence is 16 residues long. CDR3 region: CASSQLDSYSGNTIYF. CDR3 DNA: TGTGCCAGCAGCCAACTAGACAGCTACTCTGGAAACACCATATATTTT.

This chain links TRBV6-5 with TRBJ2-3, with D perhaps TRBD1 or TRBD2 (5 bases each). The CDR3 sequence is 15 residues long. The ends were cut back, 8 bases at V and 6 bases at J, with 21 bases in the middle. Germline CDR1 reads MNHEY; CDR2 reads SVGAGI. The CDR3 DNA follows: TGTGCCAGCCCCTCAGGGACGGGTTATGTGGATACGCAGTATTTT. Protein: CASPSGTGYVDTQYF.

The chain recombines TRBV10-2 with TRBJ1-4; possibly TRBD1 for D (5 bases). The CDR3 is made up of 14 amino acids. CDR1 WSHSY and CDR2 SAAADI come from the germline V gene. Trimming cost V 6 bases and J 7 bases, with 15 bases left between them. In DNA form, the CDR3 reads TGCGCCAGCAGGGCGGGGGAGGGAGGTGAAAAACTGTTTTTT. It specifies CASRAGEGGEKLFF.

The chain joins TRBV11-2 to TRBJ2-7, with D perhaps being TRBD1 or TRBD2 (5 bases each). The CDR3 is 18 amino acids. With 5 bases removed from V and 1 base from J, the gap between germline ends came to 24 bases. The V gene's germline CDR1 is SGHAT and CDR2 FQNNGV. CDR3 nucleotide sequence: TGTGCCAGCAGCCTCTCCCCTTCCCGGGACGGGGAATCCTACGAGCAGTACTTC. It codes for CASSLSPSRDGESYEQYF. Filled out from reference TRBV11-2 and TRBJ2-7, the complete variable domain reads EAGVAQSPRYKIIEKRQSVAFWCNPISGHATLYWYQQILGQGPKLLIQFQNNGVVDDSQLPKDRFSAERLKGVDSTLKIQPAKLEDSAVYLCASSLSPSRDGESYEQYFGPGTRLTVT.

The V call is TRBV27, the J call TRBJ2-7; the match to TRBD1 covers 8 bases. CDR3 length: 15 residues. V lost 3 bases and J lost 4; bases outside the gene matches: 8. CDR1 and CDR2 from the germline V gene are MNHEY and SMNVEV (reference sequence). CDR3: CASSFVRTGGYEQYF. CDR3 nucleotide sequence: TGTGCCAGCAGTTTCGTCCGTACAGGGGGATACGAGCAGTACTTC.